These 20 T cell receptor beta chains were all obtained from the same sample, sequenced in a study of cytomegalovirus exposure and HLA in healthy donors (dated by TCRdb to the late 2010s). The library relied on the immunoSEQ multiplex PCR assay. For the multiplex PCR, a mixture combining 60 forward primers for TCR Vbeta segments and 13 reverse primers for TCR Jbeta segments was used. In its TCRdb copy, this immuneACCESS table keeps in-frame sequences only and misses some clones. Where compared with another copy, unresolved V genes explain less than half of these, and the others have no known cause. The sample table shows approximately 87,000 clones, and roughly 79% are seen once. The ten most abundant clones make up about 4.4% of the sample. Sequencing used PBMCs. The receptors here all came from a woman aged 70-85 years in good health and CMV-seropositive.

This clone was seen more than once but under ten times. The V and J genes are TRBV19 and TRBJ2-1, with 7 bases aligning to TRBD2. The length of the CDR3 is 16 residues. The V gene end was trimmed by 5 bases and the J gene end by 0 bases; junction bases not matched to a gene: 7. Looked up from germline, CDR1 is LNHDA and CDR2 is SQIVND (reference sequence). CDR3 amino acids: CASSAERGSSYNEQFF. In DNA form, the CDR3 reads TGTGCCAGTAGTGCCGAGCGGGGTAGCTCCTACAATGAGCAGTTCTTC. The full variable domain, in which reference TRBV19 and TRBJ2-1 provide the parts outside the CDR3, is DGGITQSPKYLFRKEGQNVTLSCEQNLNHDAMYWYRQDPGQGLRLIYYSQIVNDFQKGDIAEGYSVSREKKESFPLTVTSAQKNPTAFYLCASSAERGSSYNEQFFGPGTRLTVL.

The V gene is TRBV5-6, the J gene TRBJ2-5; 9 bases line up with TRBD2. There are 16 residues in the CDR3. Trimming at V came to 5 bases and at J to 3 bases, leaving 11 bases not matched to a gene. Germline V lookup: CDR1 SGHDT, CDR2 YYEEEE. The CDR3, as DNA: TGTGCCAGCAGTTACCCGGGTGGCGGGAGGGAAGAGACCCAGTACTTC. Protein sequence: CASSYPGGGREETQYF. Full variable domain (outside the CDR3, taken from reference TRBV5-6 and TRBJ2-5): DAGVTQSPTHLIKTRGQQVTLRCSPKSGHDTVSWYQQALGQGPQFIFQYYEEEERQRGNFPDRFSGHQFPNYSSELNVNALLLGDSALYLCASSYPGGGREETQYFGPGTRLLVL.

The J gene is TRBJ2-1, the V gene TRBV7-2, with 10 bases aligning to TRBD2. This CDR3 contains 15 residues. The ends lost 0 bases at V and 13 bases at J; junction bases unmatched: 9. In germline, CDR1 is SGHTA, CDR2 FQGNSA. This CDR3 is CASSLAGSGRSTQFF. CDR3 DNA sequence: TGTGCCAGCAGCTTAGCGGGTAGCGGGAGGAGTACACAGTTCTTC. Based on the CDR3 plus reference TRBV7-2 and TRBJ2-1, the full variable domain is GAGVSQSPSNKVTEKGKDVELRCDPISGHTALYWYRQSLGQGLEFLIYFQGNSAPDKSGLPSDRFSAERTGGSVSTLTIQRTQQEDSAVYLCASSLAGSGRSTQFFGPGTRLTVL.

CDR3: CASSYSFGTGAAEQYF. The CDR3, as DNA: TGTGCCAGCAGTTACTCGTTTGGGACGGGAGCAGCCGAGCAGTACTTC. V gene TRBV6-5 combines with J gene TRBJ2-7; maybe TRBD2 (6 bases). The CDR3 extends over 16 amino acids. Germline loops: CDR1 MNHEY, CDR2 SVGAGI. V was shortened by 0 bases and J by 6 bases, with 18 bases between the two germline ends.

The V and J genes are TRBV4-1 and TRBJ1-5; D uncertain. V was clipped by 0 bases and J by 2 bases, with 5 bases between them. The CDR3 covers 14 residues. Germline lookup yields CDR1 MGHRA and CDR2 YSYEKL. CDR3 residues: CASSQDVGNQPQHF. CDR3 sequence (DNA): TGCGCCAGCAGCCAAGATGTCGGCAATCAGCCCCAGCATTTT.

J is TRBJ1-2 and V is TRBV30; tentative D call: TRBD1 (6 bases). Per germline, CDR1 GTSNPN and CDR2 SVGIG (reference sequence). The V end was cut by 0 bases, the J end by 8 bases, with 10 bases between. The CDR3 spans 12 residues. CDR3: CAWSVDRGGYTF. The CDR3 DNA is TGTGCCTGGAGTGTCGATAGGGGGGGCTACACCTTC. Full variable domain (outside the CDR3, taken from reference TRBV30 and TRBJ1-2): SQTIHQWPATLVQPVGSPLSLECTVEGTSNPNLYWYRQAAGRGLQLLFYSVGIGQISSEVPQNLSASRPQDRQFILSSKKLLLSDSGFYLCAWSVDRGGYTFGSGTRLTVV.

This chain links TRBV20-1 with TRBJ2-7; D not resolved. The V end was cut by 6 bases, the J end by 4 bases, with 10 bases between. CDR1 is DFQATT and CDR2 is SNEGSKA in the germline V gene (reference sequence). The CDR3 is 11 amino acids. CDR3 residues: CSATDAYEQYF. For the CDR3, the DNA is TGCAGTGCGACTGACGCATACGAGCAGTACTTC.

This clone appeared a few times. This chain's CDR3 is CASGSLVPGNQPQHF. The CDR3 region has the DNA TGTGCTAGTGGTTCCCTGGTCCCGGGGAATCAGCCCCAGCATTTT. V and J are TRBV12-5 and TRBJ1-5; D not certain. Between the trimmed V and J ends, which lost 4 bases and 4 bases, there was a span of 14 bases. Per the germline V gene, CDR1 is LGHNT and CDR2 is FRNRAP. This CDR3 is built from 15 residues.

The J gene is TRBJ2-1, the V gene TRBV2; TRBD2 matches at 8 bases. V shed 6 bases, J shed 5 bases, and the junction held 9 bases outside the gene matches. CDR3 length: 15 amino acids. CDR1 and CDR2 (germline): SNHLY, FYNNEI. The chain's CDR3 is CASRDREGLHNEQFF. CDR3 nucleotides: TGTGCCAGCAGAGACCGGGAGGGCCTGCACAATGAGCAGTTCTTC.

The V gene is TRBV29-1, the J gene TRBJ2-1; possibly TRBD1 for D (7 bases). V dropped 3 bases and J dropped 4 bases, with 22 bases sitting between them. This CDR3 spans 17 amino acids. Germline V lookup: CDR1 SQVTM, CDR2 ANQGSEA. CDR3 protein: CSVEQGGRGNFYNEQFF. In DNA, the CDR3 is TGCAGCGTTGAGCAGGGGGGACGCGGGAATTTTTACAATGAGCAGTTCTTC.

The chain carries TRBV19 and TRBJ2-3; TRBD2 matches at 13 bases. Per the germline V gene, CDR1 is LNHDA and CDR2 is SQIVND (reference sequence). The CDR3 is made up of 16 amino acids. Losses at the gene ends were 8 bases for V and 0 bases for J; bases not matched to a gene: 5. The CDR3 here is CASGRLAGGSTDTQYF. The CDR3 bases are TGTGCCAGTGGGAGACTAGCGGGAGGTAGCACAGATACGCAGTATTTT.

The V and J genes are TRBV4-3 and TRBJ1-2, with D hard to call. Trimming pared 0 bases from V and 5 bases from J, leaving 7 bases between. There are 13 residues in the CDR3. Germline V gives CDR1 LGHNA, CDR2 YSLEER. CDR3 sequence reads: CASSQETGYGYTF. The CDR3 coding sequence is TGCGCCAGCAGCCAAGAGACGGGTTATGGCTACACCTTC.

The chain recombines TRBV7-3 with TRBJ1-1; D is perhaps TRBD1 (6 bases). Per germline, CDR1 SGHTA and CDR2 FQGTGA. The V end was cut by 1 base, the J end by 0 bases, with 21 bases between. This CDR3 spans 19 amino acids. The CDR3 region is CASSLKGGAGDPMNTEAFF. CDR3 coding DNA: TGTGCCAGCAGCTTAAAAGGTGGGGCAGGGGACCCCATGAACACTGAAGCTTTCTTT.

In its sample, this clone was seen once. The chain recombines TRBV6-1 with TRBJ2-5; TRBD2 matches 10 bases. The J call is doubtful: the DNA matches TRBJ2-7 better. Germline lookup yields CDR1 MNHNS and CDR2 SASEGT. CDR3 length equals 17 residues. The CDR3 loop is CASSEGGLAWVSYEQYF. In nucleotides, the CDR3 is TGTGCCAGCAGTGAAGGGGGACTAGCGTGGGTCTCCTACGAGCAGTACTTC.

This chain's CDR3 is CASSLAENTGELFF. In DNA, the CDR3 is TGTGCCAGCAGTTTGGCAGAGAACACCGGGGAGCTGTTTTTT. The chain recombines TRBV28 with TRBJ2-2; D gene ambiguous. Trimming stripped 3 bases from V and 1 base from J, with 6 bases between. CDR3 length: 14 amino acids. Germline CDR1 is MDHEN and CDR2 is SYDVKM. Full variable domain (outside the CDR3, taken from reference TRBV28 and TRBJ2-2): DVKVTQSSRYLVKRTGEKVFLECVQDMDHENMFWYRQDPGLGLRLIYFSYDVKMKEKGDIPEGYSVSREKKERFSLILESASTNQTSMYLCASSLAENTGELFFGEGSRLTVL.

The rearrangement joins TRBV7-2 to TRBJ2-3; possible D gene TRBD1, 6 bases. CDR1 and CDR2 (germline): SGHTA, FQGNSA. Trimming cost V 5 bases and J 1 base, with 13 bases left between them. The CDR3 totals 15 residues. CDR3 nucleotides: TGTGCCAGCAGCCTTAGACAGGAAGGCACAGATACGCAGTATTTT. Its translation is CASSLRQEGTDTQYF.

The chain has TRBV27 and TRBJ2-2; possibly TRBD2 for D (6 bases). V dropped 2 bases and J dropped 5 bases, with 15 bases sitting between them. Looked up from germline, CDR1 is MNHEY and CDR2 is SMNVEV (reference sequence). The CDR3 runs to 16 residues. The CDR3 bases are TGTGCCAGCAGTTTACACCTGACTAGACGGACCGGGGAGCTGTTTTTT. Its translation: CASSLHLTRRTGELFF.

The rearrangement joins TRBV19 to TRBJ2-7; TRBD1 matches at 10 bases. Germline CDR1 and CDR2: LNHDA and SQIVND (reference sequence). With 5 bases clipped from V and 3 bases from J, the junction kept 4 bases outside the gene matches. The CDR3 loop spans 14 amino acids. The CDR3, as DNA: TGTGCCAGTAGTTCTCGGACAGGGGGCTACGAGCAGTACTTC. Encoded protein: CASSSRTGGYEQYF. Using reference TRBV19 and TRBJ2-7 for the parts outside the CDR3, the full variable domain is DGGITQSPKYLFRKEGQNVTLSCEQNLNHDAMYWYRQDPGQGLRLIYYSQIVNDFQKGDIAEGYSVSREKKESFPLTVTSAQKNPTAFYLCASSSRTGGYEQYFGPGTRLTVT.

The V gene is TRBV7-8, the J gene TRBJ2-7; D perhaps matches TRBD2 (6 bases). Trimming pared 5 bases from V and 6 bases from J, leaving 20 bases between. CDR1 and CDR2 from the germline V gene are SGHVS and FQNEAQ. CDR3 length equals 15 residues. The CDR3 DNA sequence: TGTGCCAGCAGCGCAGCCTCCGGGACTCCACGCGAGCAGTACTTC. It translates to CASSAASGTPREQYF.

The rearrangement uses TRBV12-5 and TRBJ2-1; 13 bases line up with TRBD2. The CDR3 contains 15 residues. Germline trimming cut 1 base from V and 7 bases from J; bases unmatched to any gene: 1. Germline V gene data show CDR1 as LGHNT and CDR2 as FRNRAP. The CDR3 reads CASGLELAGGNEQFF. Written as DNA, the CDR3 is TGTGCTAGTGGTTTGGAACTAGCGGGGGGGAATGAGCAGTTCTTC.